These 20 T cell receptor beta chains originate from one sample sequenced in a study of T-cell reconstitution after alpha-beta-depleted transplantation in children. Molecular barcoding with unique molecular identifiers was used for the TCRbeta library. TCRdb re-called the PCR reads with MiXCR, one entry per CDR3 protein. The table includes 500,000 to 750,000 distinct CDR3 sequences, around 27% detected once. Sequenced material: PBMCs, taken before TCRalphabeta/CD19-depleted stem cell transplant. Receptors originate from a boy under two years old with Wiskott-Aldrich syndrome, due to receive a stem cell transplant.

This clonotype has just a few counts. The rearrangement joins TRBV27 to TRBJ2-5; the D call may be TRBD1 or TRBD2 (5 bases each). Trimming removed 3 bases at V and 5 bases at J, with 10 bases between. In germline, CDR1 is MNHEY, CDR2 SMNVEV (reference sequence). CDR3 length: 13 amino acids. Here the CDR3 reads CASSFTGAETQYF. The CDR3 DNA reads TGTGCCAGCAGTTTCACCGGGGCCGAGACCCAGTACTTC.

J is TRBJ2-7 and V is TRBV10-3; D might be TRBD2 (5 bases). The V gene lost 11 bases and the J gene lost 2 bases, with 16 bases spanning the gap. Germline CDR1 and CDR2: ENHRY and SYGVKD. The CDR3 has 13 residues. DNA of the CDR3: TGTGCCTCGAAAGGACGACTAACCTACGAGCAGTACTTC. Translation: CASKGRLTYEQYF.

CDR3 amino acids: CSVETPTGYGYTF. Written as DNA, the CDR3 is TGCAGCGTTGAAACCCCCACGGGTTATGGCTACACCTTC. The chain couples TRBV29-1 to TRBJ1-2; D call uncertain. Trimming stripped 2 bases from V and 5 bases from J, with 12 bases between. The germline V gene has CDR1 SQVTM and CDR2 ANQGSEA. CDR3 length: 13 residues.

The rearrangement joins TRBV9 to TRBJ1-3; possibly TRBD1 for D (6 bases). The V and J ends lost 0 bases and 4 bases respectively, with 11 bases between them. The V gene's germline CDR1 is SGDLS and CDR2 YYNGEE. The CDR3 spans 15 residues. The CDR3 loop is CASSVGPGVGNTIYF. The CDR3 DNA sequence: TGTGCCAGCAGCGTAGGCCCAGGGGTAGGAAACACCATATATTTT.

V and J are TRBV20-1 and TRBJ1-1, with 8 bases matching TRBD1. The J segment lost 1 base and the V segment lost 5 bases, leaving 9 bases of the junction unmatched. This CDR3 spans 15 amino acids. Germline CDR1 reads DFQATT; CDR2 reads SNEGSKA (reference sequence). The CDR3 loop is CSAPRTGPGNTEAFF. The CDR3 region has the DNA TGCAGTGCTCCCCGGACAGGGCCGGGGAACACTGAAGCTTTCTTT.

This clonotype was observed a handful of times. The rearrangement joins TRBV5-1 to TRBJ1-5; D gene uncertain. With 9 bases removed from V and 4 bases from J, the gap between germline ends came to 17 bases. In germline, CDR1 is SGHRS, CDR2 YFSETQ. CDR3 length: 14 residues. The CDR3 DNA follows: TGCGCCATCCCTCCCCCTTTCCAGAATCAGCCCCAGCATTTT. Amino acid sequence: CAIPPPFQNQPQHF. The full variable domain, completed using reference TRBV5-1 and TRBJ1-5, is KAGVTQTPRYLIKTRGQQVTLSCSPISGHRSVSWYQQTPGQGLQFLFEYFSETQRNKGNFPGRFSGRQFSNSRSEMNVSTLELGDSALYLCAIPPPFQNQPQHFGDGTRLSIL.

The chain combines TRBV5-1 with TRBJ2-2; no reliable D call. Trimming cost V 2 bases and J 1 base, with 9 bases left between them. Germline assignment: CDR1 SGHRS and CDR2 YFSETQ. This CDR3 comprises 15 residues. The CDR3 sequence: CASSFPQGNTGELFF. The DNA for the CDR3 is TGCGCCAGCAGCTTCCCCCAAGGGAACACCGGGGAGCTGTTTTTT.

The V and J genes are TRBV5-1 and TRBJ2-7; 7 nucleotides line up with TRBD1. The germline gives CDR1 SGHRS, CDR2 YFSETQ. This CDR3 spans 16 amino acids. J lost 1 base, V lost 5 bases, and 12 bases had no gene match. The CDR3 spells CASRIGPRTGSYEQYF. CDR3 nucleotide sequence: TGCGCCAGCAGAATTGGGCCACGGACAGGATCCTACGAGCAGTACTTC.

This clonotype has more than one count but fewer than ten. The gene calls are TRBV5-6 and TRBJ2-3, with D possibly being TRBD1 (6 bases). The CDR3 loop spans 13 amino acids. The germline V gene has CDR1 SGHDT and CDR2 YYEEEE. The V and J ends lost 1 base and 4 bases respectively, with 7 bases between them. CDR3 protein: CASSLYRADTQYF. DNA for the CDR3: TGTGCCAGCAGCTTGTACAGGGCAGATACGCAGTATTTT.

The chain combines TRBV20-1 with TRBJ2-3; maybe TRBD1 (5 bases). The CDR3 sequence is 12 residues long. From germline, CDR1 is DFQATT and CDR2 SNEGSKA (reference sequence). V lost 7 bases, J lost 1 base, and 9 bases lay in between. The DNA of the CDR3 is TGCAGTGTCATGACAGGCACAGATACGCAGTATTTT. Amino acids: CSVMTGTDTQYF.

The sample holds one count of this clonotype. V and J are TRBV5-1 and TRBJ2-7; maybe TRBD2 (5 bases). This CDR3 is built from 14 residues. Germline-derived CDR1 and CDR2 are SGHRS and YFSETQ. With 2 bases removed from V and 3 bases from J, the gap between germline ends came to 12 bases. The CDR3 spells CASSFEGSRYEQYF. In DNA, the CDR3 is TGCGCCAGCAGCTTTGAGGGCAGTCGCTACGAGCAGTACTTC. Full variable domain (outside the CDR3, taken from reference TRBV5-1 and TRBJ2-7): KAGVTQTPRYLIKTRGQQVTLSCSPISGHRSVSWYQQTPGQGLQFLFEYFSETQRNKGNFPGRFSGRQFSNSRSEMNVSTLELGDSALYLCASSFEGSRYEQYFGPGTRLTVT.

In its sample, this clonotype was seen many times. The rearrangement joins TRBV27 to TRBJ2-5; D remains ambiguous. Trimming took off 6 bases at V and 4 bases at J, with 3 bases between the two ends. The germline gives CDR1 MNHEY, CDR2 SMNVEV (reference sequence). This CDR3 comprises 10 residues. CDR3: CASRGETQYF. The CDR3 DNA follows: TGTGCCAGCAGAGGAGAGACCCAGTACTTC.

This clonotype occurred a few times. The CDR3 DNA reads as TGTGCCAGCAGCCCCCGACAGGGGACACCCCTCCACTTT. Amino acid sequence: CASSPRQGTPLHF. V and J are TRBV3-1 and TRBJ1-6; 8 positions match TRBD1. V shed 4 bases, J shed 11 bases, and the junction held 4 bases outside the gene matches. There are 13 residues in the CDR3. Germline CDR1 LGHDT, CDR2 YNNKEL (reference sequence).

This clonotype was seen a handful of times. The chain recombines TRBV7-9 with TRBJ1-5, with 7 bases matching TRBD1. The CDR3 runs 14 residues. Germline V CDR1 and CDR2: SEHNR, FQNEAQ (reference sequence). The V gene end was trimmed by 4 bases and the J gene end by 8 bases; junction bases not matched to a gene: 8. Here the CDR3 reads CASSSTGAWEPQHF. For the CDR3, the DNA is TGTGCCAGCAGCTCAACAGGGGCTTGGGAGCCCCAGCATTTT. Looking up the rest from reference TRBV7-9 and TRBJ1-5 gives the full variable domain: DTGVSQNPRHKITKRGQNVTFRCDPISEHNRLYWYRQTLGQGPEFLTYFQNEAQLEKSRLLSDRFSAERPKGSFSTLEIQRTEQGDSAMYLCASSSTGAWEPQHFGDGTRLSIL.

The gene calls are TRBV20-1 and TRBJ2-5; 9 positions agree with TRBD2. Germline values: CDR1 DFQATT, CDR2 SNEGSKA (reference sequence). The CDR3 runs 13 residues. J gave up 5 bases and V 5 bases, and 6 bases lay outside the gene matches. CDR3 bases: TGCAGTGCTCCTACTAGCGGGCACGAGACCCAGTACTTC. The encoded protein is CSAPTSGHETQYF.

The rearrangement uses TRBV5-1 and TRBJ2-1; perhaps TRBD1 as D (5 bases). Germline values: CDR1 SGHRS, CDR2 YFSETQ. This CDR3 region has 16 residues. The ends were cut back, 7 bases at V and 4 bases at J, with 21 bases in the middle. The CDR3 spells CASGLSGSPFYNEQFF. The DNA for the CDR3 is TGCGCCAGCGGATTATCAGGGTCCCCCTTTTACAATGAGCAGTTCTTC. Combining the CDR3 with reference TRBV5-1 and TRBJ2-1 gives the whole variable domain KAGVTQTPRYLIKTRGQQVTLSCSPISGHRSVSWYQQTPGQGLQFLFEYFSETQRNKGNFPGRFSGRQFSNSRSEMNVSTLELGDSALYLCASGLSGSPFYNEQFFGPGTRLTVL.

The V call is TRBV9, the J call TRBJ2-1; D unclear. There are 18 residues in the CDR3. The V end was cut by 0 bases, the J end by 0 bases, with 16 bases between. CDR1 is SGDLS and CDR2 is YYNGEE in the germline V gene. CDR3 nucleotide sequence: TGTGCCAGCAGCGTAGCTCTATGGCCGACCAGCTCCTACAATGAGCAGTTCTTC. Translating it yields CASSVALWPTSSYNEQFF.

This clonotype was seen a few times. The chain couples TRBV20-1 to TRBJ2-1; weak D call: TRBD2 (5 bases). The germline V and J ends were trimmed by 6 bases and 6 bases, with 12 bases remaining between them. The CDR3 has 12 residues. The germline V gene encodes CDR1 DFQATT and CDR2 SNEGSKA (reference sequence). CDR3 sequence reads: CSAGVGTNEQFF. The CDR3 nucleotides are TGCAGTGCGGGAGTTGGTACCAATGAGCAGTTCTTC.

The genes are TRBV15 and TRBJ2-5; no firm D call. Trimming stripped 2 bases from V and 3 bases from J, with 10 bases between. CDR1 is LNHNV, CDR2 YYDKDF, per germline (reference sequence). The CDR3 is 14 amino acids. The CDR3 DNA is TGTGCCACCAGCAGACCCCGGACGGAAGAGACCCAGTACTTC. The encoded protein is CATSRPRTEETQYF.

The chain carries TRBV5-1 and TRBJ1-2, with TRBD1 as a possible D gene (6 bases). The CDR3 is 14 amino acids. V dropped 0 bases and J dropped 7 bases, with 13 bases sitting between them. The germline V gene encodes CDR1 SGHRS and CDR2 YFSETQ. The CDR3 bases are TGCGCCAGCAGCTTGGATACAGGGACTTCTGGCTACACCTTC. This gives the protein CASSLDTGTSGYTF.